A selection of T cell receptor beta chains follows, all from one sample in a study of neurological immune-mediated disorders. TCRdb used MiXCR to reprocess the 5' RACE reads, holding one entry per CDR3 protein. The top ten hold 4.4% of the sample, which has tens of thousands of distinct CDR3 sequences, under 9.5% seen once. Sequenced material: PBMCs. Source of these receptors: a woman between 35 and 50 years old in good health. CDR3s include the opening cysteine and the closing phenylalanine or tryptophan. Each record gives: clone size, D gene, J gene, V gene, CDR3 DNA, CDR3 protein. The D gene is left open where the match is weak. Part of the rows lack a size; the others show once, few, many or a class for expanded clones.

clone_size: many
d_call: .
j_call: TRBJ1-3
v_call: TRBV20-1
cdr3_nt: TGCAGTGCTCGGGACACAAACCTAGCGCCGGGACGGATATATTTT
cdr3_aa: CSARDTNLAPGRIYF

clone_size: many
d_call: .
j_call: TRBJ2-1
v_call: TRBV20-1
cdr3_nt: TGCAGTGCTGGGGGACTCCGACTCTACAATGAGCAGTTCTTC
cdr3_aa: CSAGGLRLYNEQFF

clone_size: many
d_call: TRBD2
j_call: TRBJ2-3
v_call: TRBV4-1
cdr3_nt: TGCGCCAGCAGCCAGGCTCTAGCGGGGGTCGCAGATACGCAGTATTTT
cdr3_aa: CASSQALAGVADTQYF

clone_size: many
d_call: .
j_call: TRBJ1-1
v_call: TRBV7-9
cdr3_nt: TGTGCCAGCAGCTCTACTGAGGGACCTCGCACTGAAGCTTTCTTT
cdr3_aa: CASSSTEGPRTEAFF

clone_size: many
d_call: TRBD1
j_call: TRBJ2-3
v_call: TRBV4-1
cdr3_nt: TGCGCCAGCAGCCGGCAGGGGGCAGATACGCAGTATTTT
cdr3_aa: CASSRQGADTQYF

clone_size: many
d_call: .
j_call: TRBJ2-3
v_call: TRBV3-1
cdr3_nt: TGTGCCAGCAGCCAAGTAGGAGGTGGTGCAGATACGCAGTATTTT
cdr3_aa: CASSQVGGGADTQYF

clone_size: many
d_call: .
j_call: TRBJ1-5
v_call: TRBV7-9
cdr3_nt: TGTGCCAGCAGCTCGGACGGATGGAGCCAGCATTTT
cdr3_aa: CASSSDGWSQHF

clone_size: many
d_call: TRBD1
j_call: TRBJ2-3
v_call: TRBV28
cdr3_nt: TGTGCCAGCAGTTTATTAAGGGGGCTGGATACGCAGTATTTT
cdr3_aa: CASSLLRGLDTQYF

clone_size: many
d_call: TRBD2
j_call: TRBJ2-2
v_call: TRBV10-3
cdr3_nt: TGTGCCATCAGTCGGCGGGCGGGAGAGTTGGGCTCCGGGGAGCTGTTTTTT
cdr3_aa: CAISRRAGELGSGELFF

clone_size: many
d_call: TRBD2
j_call: TRBJ2-1
v_call: TRBV7-2
cdr3_nt: TGTGCCAGCAGCTTAGGAGGCGGGAGGGCCTACAATGAGCAGTTCTTC
cdr3_aa: CASSLGGGRAYNEQFF

clone_size: many
d_call: .
j_call: TRBJ2-5
v_call: TRBV5-6
cdr3_nt: TGTGCCAGCAGCCCCCGGGTCTTCAGCAGGGAGACCCAGTACTTC
cdr3_aa: CASSPRVFSRETQYF

clone_size: many
d_call: .
j_call: TRBJ1-4
v_call: TRBV12-3/TRBV12-4
cdr3_nt: TGTGCCAGCAGTAGGATCGGTGAAAAACTGTTTTTT
cdr3_aa: CASSRIGEKLFF

clone_size: many
d_call: TRBD2
j_call: TRBJ2-2
v_call: TRBV27
cdr3_nt: TGTGCCAGCAGCCACAGGACTAGCGGGAGGACGGTCACCGGGGAGCTGTTTTTT
cdr3_aa: CASSHRTSGRTVTGELFF

clone_size: many
d_call: TRBD2
j_call: TRBJ2-3
v_call: TRBV7-9
cdr3_nt: TGTGCCAGCAGCTCGACTAGCGGGAGGGGAGATACGCAGTATTTT
cdr3_aa: CASSSTSGRGDTQYF

clone_size: many
d_call: .
j_call: TRBJ1-2
v_call: TRBV6-1
cdr3_nt: TGTGCCAGCAGTGCCTATGGCTACACCTTC
cdr3_aa: CASSAYGYTF

clone_size: .
d_call: TRBD2
j_call: TRBJ2-1
v_call: TRBV7-3
cdr3_nt: TGTACCAGCAATCCCCCCACGGACGGGGGGACTGAGCAGTTCTTC
cdr3_aa: CTSNPPTDGGTEQFF

clone_size: many
d_call: TRBD2
j_call: TRBJ2-7
v_call: TRBV3-1
cdr3_nt: TGTGCCAGCAGCCAAAAGACTAGCGGGAGGGCCTTCTCCTACGAGCAGTACTTC
cdr3_aa: CASSQKTSGRAFSYEQYF

clone_size: .
d_call: TRBD1
j_call: TRBJ2-2
v_call: TRBV7-6
cdr3_nt: TGTGCCAGCAGTTTAAGACAGGGGGCAGTGTCCGGGGAGCTGTTTTTT
cdr3_aa: CASSLRQGAVSGELFF

clone_size: many
d_call: .
j_call: TRBJ1-1
v_call: TRBV5-1
cdr3_nt: TGCGCCAGCAGCCCCCAGGCAGCAATGAACACTGAAGCTTTCTTT
cdr3_aa: CASSPQAAMNTEAFF

clone_size: many
d_call: .
j_call: TRBJ1-2
v_call: TRBV28
cdr3_nt: TGTGCCAGCAACTCAGTGAGTGGCTACACCTTC
cdr3_aa: CASNSVSGYTF

clone_size: many
d_call: TRBD1
j_call: TRBJ1-2
v_call: TRBV20-1
cdr3_nt: TGCACTCACCCGGGACAGGGTGGCTATGGCTACACCTTC
cdr3_aa: CTHPGQGGYGYTF

clone_size: many
d_call: TRBD2
j_call: TRBJ2-1
v_call: TRBV29-1
cdr3_nt: TGCAGCGTCGCTAGCGGCTCCTACAATGAGCAGTTCTTC
cdr3_aa: CSVASGSYNEQFF

clone_size: .
d_call: TRBD2
j_call: TRBJ2-3
v_call: TRBV7-6
cdr3_nt: TGTGCCAGCAGCACTCGACTAGCGGGGGGGACAGATACGCAGTATTTT
cdr3_aa: CASSTRLAGGTDTQYF

clone_size: many
d_call: TRBD2
j_call: TRBJ2-3
v_call: TRBV9
cdr3_nt: TGTGCCAGCAGCCCCTGGACTAGCGGGTTTACAGATACGCAGTATTTT
cdr3_aa: CASSPWTSGFTDTQYF

clone_size: many
d_call: .
j_call: TRBJ1-1
v_call: TRBV10-1
cdr3_nt: TGCGCCACCCCGGACAGTGGAGTCACTGAAGCTTTCTTT
cdr3_aa: CATPDSGVTEAFF

clone_size: many
d_call: .
j_call: TRBJ1-2
v_call: TRBV9
cdr3_nt: TGTGCCAGCAGCGTAGAAGGGCTGGGGGACTATGGCTACACCTTC
cdr3_aa: CASSVEGLGDYGYTF

clone_size: many
d_call: .
j_call: TRBJ1-1
v_call: TRBV6-5
cdr3_nt: TGTGCCAGCAGTTACACCCGACCTCAGACAGCCAACACTGAAGCTTTCTTT
cdr3_aa: CASSYTRPQTANTEAFF

clone_size: many
d_call: .
j_call: TRBJ2-2
v_call: TRBV6-5
cdr3_nt: TGTGCCAGCAGTTTGGAAGACACCGGGGAGCTGTTTTTT
cdr3_aa: CASSLEDTGELFF

clone_size: many
d_call: .
j_call: TRBJ1-6
v_call: TRBV9
cdr3_nt: TGTGCCAGCAGCCCCGGGTCTTCTACGAATTCACCCCTCCACTTT
cdr3_aa: CASSPGSSTNSPLHF

clone_size: many
d_call: TRBD1
j_call: TRBJ1-4
v_call: TRBV5-1
cdr3_nt: TGCGCCAGCAGCAGAAACAGGGGCTATGCAACTAATGAAAAACTGTTTTTT
cdr3_aa: CASSRNRGYATNEKLFF

clone_size: many
d_call: TRBD2
j_call: TRBJ2-2
v_call: TRBV5-1
cdr3_nt: TGCGCCAGCAGCCCCAGAGGTGGGGGACTAAACGACAACACCGGGGAGCTGTTTTTT
cdr3_aa: CASSPRGGGLNDNTGELFF

clone_size: many
d_call: .
j_call: TRBJ2-5
v_call: TRBV20-1
cdr3_nt: TGCAGTGCCTCCGGTGATGGGGGCGGGGAGACCCAGTACTTC
cdr3_aa: CSASGDGGGETQYF

clone_size: many
d_call: .
j_call: TRBJ2-3
v_call: TRBV7-9
cdr3_nt: TGTGCCAGCAGCTACCACCCTGCAGATACGCAGTATTTT
cdr3_aa: CASSYHPADTQYF

clone_size: many
d_call: TRBD1
j_call: TRBJ2-1
v_call: TRBV7-3
cdr3_nt: TGTGCCAGCAGCGAGGACAGGGGGTCCTACAATGAGCAGTTCTTC
cdr3_aa: CASSEDRGSYNEQFF

clone_size: many
d_call: TRBD1
j_call: TRBJ2-5
v_call: TRBV12-3/TRBV12-4
cdr3_nt: TGTGCCAGCAGCCTTACAGGGGGGCGACATCAAGAGACCCAGTACTTC
cdr3_aa: CASSLTGGRHQETQYF